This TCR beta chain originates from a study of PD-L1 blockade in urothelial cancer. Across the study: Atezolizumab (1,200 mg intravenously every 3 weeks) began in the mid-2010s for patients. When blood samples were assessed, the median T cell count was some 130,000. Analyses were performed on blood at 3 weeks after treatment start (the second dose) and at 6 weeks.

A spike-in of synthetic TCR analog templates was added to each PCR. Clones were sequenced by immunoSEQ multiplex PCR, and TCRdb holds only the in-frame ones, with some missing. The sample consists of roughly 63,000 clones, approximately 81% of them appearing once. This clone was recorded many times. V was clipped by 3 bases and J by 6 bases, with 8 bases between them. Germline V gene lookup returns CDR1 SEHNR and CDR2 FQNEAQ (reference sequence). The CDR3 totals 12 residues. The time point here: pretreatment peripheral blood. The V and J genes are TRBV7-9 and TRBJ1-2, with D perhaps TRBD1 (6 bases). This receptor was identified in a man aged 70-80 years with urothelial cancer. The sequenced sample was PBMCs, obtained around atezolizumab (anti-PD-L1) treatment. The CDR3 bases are TGTGCCAGCAGCTTGGGGGCGGATGGCTACACCTTC. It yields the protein CASSLGADGYTF.